This T cell receptor (beta chain) was identified during a study of blood T cell repertoires in COVID-19 (dated by TCRdb to the early 2020s). Regarding the research as a whole: Samples from collaborators originated in the United States, Italy and Spain and spanned both the acute and convalescent phases of COVID-19. The dataset comprised deeply sampled blood TCRbeta repertoires from subjects exposed to, actively infected with, or recovered from COVID-19. Where available, HLA class I and class II types were obtained from metadata supplied by the sample provider rather than from assay-based typing. Sample metadata almost always included a de-identified subject ID, COVID-19 status, age in years and sex. The material from the prospective study consisted of cDNA or gDNA derived from T cells, B-cell-depleted T cells, or PBMCs. Samples came from the ongoing ImmuneRACE study (first 160 participants) plus 1,254 subjects from 6 global collaborators. The repertoires were made available in a free public database intended to serve as a resource for research on the immune response to SARS-CoV-2.

Whole blood was collected in K2EDTA tubes by collaborating institutions according to the institutions' own protocols. For TCRbeta analysis, collaborators shipped samples as frozen whole blood, isolated PBMCs, or DNA extracted from either of those sample types. The CDR3 goes from the cysteine to the phenylalanine over 15 residues. The entry retains the CDR3 DNA only, 45 bases that are in frame from base 1. Deletion took 4 bases off V and 11 bases off J, with a span of 19 bases between the germline ends. The germline V gene encodes CDR1 SGHKS and CDR2 YYEKEE (reference sequence). General findings and caveats noted by the study authors: The quantity of clinical and demographic metadata differed by source and by participant and was supplied without curation.

The immunoSEQ Assay, a bias-controlled multiplex PCR, was used to amplify TCRbeta CDR3 regions from genomic DNA. In the authors' own workflow: Within the assay, amplification of reference gene primers was used to estimate how many nucleated cells each sample contained. Sequence reads were collapsed and filtered to measure the absolute abundance of every unique TCRbeta CDR3 rearrangement. Productive Simpson clonality was computed per sample as the square root of Simpson's diversity index over productive rearrangements. What TCRdb holds here is the immuneACCESS table cut down to in-frame rearrangements. Part of the clones is not present; checked against another copy, under half of the missing clones reflect an unresolved V gene, and the others are unexplained. Clonal size and the V and J genes are those of that table, whereas D and trimming came from the DNA. The sample data list about 20,000 clones, and more than 85% of these were observed just once. The top ten hold approximately 4% of the sample.

Notes on this clone: The specificity of this receptor is unknown. Base-call qualities are not available, and no considerably larger clone is one nucleotide away.

The V and J genes are TRBV5-5 and TRBJ1-6, with the D gene call left open. The TCR comes from a woman aged 50 to 65 with active COVID-19. Specimen: peripheral blood. The nucleotide sequence reads TGTGCCAGCAGCAATGCCGGGATCTCAATCCCACCCCTCCACTTT. It specifies CASSNAGISIPPLHF.